This passage covers 5 T cell receptor beta chains from one sample sequenced in a study of cytomegalovirus exposure and HLA in healthy donors. The table came from immunoSEQ multiplex PCR; TCRdb's copy has only in-frame clones and leaves some out. In the table there are tens of thousands of clones, 93% of which are singletons. Sequenced: PBMCs. These receptors all stem from a woman in her twenties or thirties in good health and CMV-seropositive.

In this sample, this clone turned up once. The V gene is TRBV28, the J gene TRBJ2-3, with TRBD2 matching 10 bases. Looked up from germline, CDR1 is MDHEN and CDR2 is SYDVKM. This CDR3 comprises 14 residues. V dropped 5 bases and J dropped 2; count of bases not matched to a gene: 1. The CDR3 sequence is CASSTSGITDTQYF. The CDR3, as DNA: TGTGCCAGCAGTACTAGCGGGATCACAGATACGCAGTATTTT.

This chain links TRBV7-8 with TRBJ1-5; no definite D call. The V end lost 5 bases, the J end lost 4 bases, and 9 bases lay between the germline ends. CDR1 is SGHVS, CDR2 FQNEAQ, per germline. The CDR3 totals 13 residues. The CDR3 nucleotides are TGTGCCAGCAGCCGACTGAATAATCAGCCCCAGCATTTT. It yields the protein CASSRLNNQPQHF.

The genes are TRBV7-6 and TRBJ1-4, with D perhaps matching TRBD1 (6 bases). CDR3 length equals 15 residues. Germline V CDR1 and CDR2: SGHVS, FNYEAQ. Trimming cost V 2 bases and J 3 bases, with 10 bases left between them. CDR3 protein: CASSLLGGANEKLFF. The DNA for the CDR3 is TGTGCCAGCAGCTTATTAGGGGGTGCTAATGAAAAACTGTTTTTT.

The rearrangement joins TRBV7-6 to TRBJ2-2; maybe TRBD2 (5 bases). Trimming cost V 5 bases and J 5 bases, with 18 bases left between them. CDR1 and CDR2 from the germline V gene are SGHVS and FNYEAQ. The CDR3 contains 16 residues. The CDR3, as DNA: TGTGCCAGCAGCATAAGGTTTCGGACTCGTACCGGGGAGCTGTTTTTT. This codes for CASSIRFRTRTGELFF.

This chain links TRBV4-2 with TRBJ2-7; 9 nucleotides line up with TRBD1. The V and J ends lost 0 bases and 9 bases, in that order; junction bases with no gene match: 9. The CDR3 consists of 15 residues. Germline assignment: CDR1 LGHNA and CDR2 YNFKEQ. The CDR3 here is CASSQEYGQGLGQYF. As DNA, the CDR3 is TGTGCCAGCAGCCAAGAGTATGGACAGGGGTTGGGGCAGTACTTC.